Below, 21 T cell receptor beta chains from the same sample are listed, as sequenced in a study of T cells in Graves' hyperthyroidism and ophthalmopathy. TCR beta CDR3 sequences were amplified from RNA transcripts. The primer set for the first-round RT-PCR of the TCR CDR3 was HTBI. TCRdb itself ran the multiplex PCR reads through MiXCR, one entry per CDR3 protein. The data show around 600,000 distinct CDR3 sequences, with about 45% seen just once and more than 7% held by the top ten. The sequenced sample was peripheral blood or thyroid tissue (not recorded which). These receptors all come from an adult man with Graves' disease, either hyperthyroidism or ophthalmopathy (not recorded which).

This clonotype was counted a few times. The chain carries TRBV14 and TRBJ2-5; D is unclear. This CDR3 region has 16 residues. CDR1 and CDR2 from the germline V gene are SGHDN and FVKESK. With 1 base removed from V and 1 base from J, the gap between germline ends came to 13 bases. CDR3 loop: CASSQVGSSFQETQYF. CDR3 bases: TGTGCCAGCAGCCAAGTAGGCAGCTCCTTCCAAGAGACCCAGTACTTC. Drawing the rest from reference TRBV14 and TRBJ2-5, the complete variable domain is EAGVTQFPSHSVIEKGQTVTLRCDPISGHDNLYWYRRVMGKEIKFLLHFVKESKQDESGMPNNRFLAERTGGTYSTLKVQPAELEDSGVYFCASSQVGSSFQETQYFGPGTRLLVL.

The V call is TRBV24-1, the J call TRBJ1-2; the D is unclear. The germline gives CDR1 KGHDR, CDR2 SFDVKD. This CDR3 region has 13 residues. With 5 bases removed from V and 9 bases from J, the gap between germline ends came to 15 bases. DNA for the CDR3: TGTGCCACCAGTGCTAGGGTCCAACAGCGCTACACCTTC. Translating gives CATSARVQQRYTF.

The sample holds many counts of this clonotype. V is TRBV2 and J is TRBJ1-2; 8 bases match TRBD1. The CDR3 contains 14 residues. CDR1 is SNHLY, CDR2 FYNNEI, per germline. V lost 5 bases to trimming and J lost 4 bases; unmatched junction nucleotides: 6. The DNA of the CDR3 is TGTGCCAGCAGTATTTCCGGGACAGGCTATGGCTACACCTTC. Translated: CASSISGTGYGYTF.

This clonotype occurred many times. The V call is TRBV7-8, the J call TRBJ1-6, with no clear D. CDR3 length equals 13 residues. The V gene's germline CDR1 is SGHVS and CDR2 FQNEAQ. Trimming removed 5 bases from V and 8 bases from J, with 10 bases in between. As DNA, the CDR3 is TGTGCCAGCAGCCGCAAAGACGATTCACCCCTCCACTTT. It is translated as CASSRKDDSPLHF.

On this clonotype itself: A junction end diverges from the germline sequence, so it may reflect a read error. This chain connects TRBV12-3 or TRBV12-4 to TRBJ2-7; D is undetermined. This CDR3 is built from 9 residues. The DNA of the CDR3 is TGTGCCAGCAGTACCCCCGCCCTCTTC. This translates into CASSTPALF.

The chain employs TRBV5-1 and TRBJ1-3; D gene unclear. Germline assignment: CDR1 SGHRS and CDR2 YFSETQ. The CDR3 contains 15 residues. Trimming stripped 0 bases from V and 3 bases from J, with 10 bases between. The DNA of the CDR3 is TGCGCCAGCAGCTTGGGGCCCGGAGGTGGAAACACCATATATTTT. This translates into CASSLGPGGGNTIYF.

In its sample, this clonotype was seen a few times. The junction shows a germline mismatch at one end, possibly a read error. This rearrangement joins TRBV4-1 to TRBJ1-1, with 9 bases fitting TRBD1. The CDR3 has 16 amino acids. Germline V lookup: CDR1 MGHRA, CDR2 YSYEKL. CDR3 protein: CASSQATGGKNTEAFF. Here the CDR3 DNA reads TGTGCCAGCAGCCAAGCTACAGGGGGCAAGAACACTGAAGCTTTCTTT.

Only one count was recorded for this clonotype. This rearrangement joins TRBV18 to TRBJ2-2; D might be TRBD1 (6 bases). This CDR3 is built from 14 residues. Per germline, CDR1 KGHSH and CDR2 LQKENI. The V gene lost 6 bases and the J gene lost 8 bases, with 16 bases spanning the gap. The CDR3 DNA is TGTGCCAGCTCCCGCACAGGGCTCTCTGGGGAGCTGTTTTTT. This sequence encodes CASSRTGLSGELFF.

As regards this clonotype: Mismatch with germline at one junction end may stem from a read error. This rearrangement joins TRBV5-1 to TRBJ1-5; D may be TRBD1 (5 bases). There are 14 residues in the CDR3. In germline, CDR1 is SGHRS, CDR2 YFSETQ. CDR3 loop: CASSFRISGQPQHF. The CDR3 DNA follows: TGTGCCAGCAGCTTCCGCATTTCAGGGCAGCCCCAGCATTTT.

This clonotype has a handful of counts. Here the CDR3 reads CASSQRPSGANVLTF. The CDR3 DNA is TGCGCCAGCAGCCAACGGCCCTCTGGGGCCAACGTCCTGACTTTC. The rearrangement links TRBV4-1 to TRBJ2-6, with D unresolved. Germline V gene lookup returns CDR1 MGHRA and CDR2 YSYEKL. CDR3 length equals 15 residues. V was cut by 2 bases and J by 0 bases, with 5 bases left in between.

The chain couples TRBV6-5 to TRBJ2-5, with TRBD1 matching over 8 bases. V dropped 4 bases and J dropped 5; count of bases not matched to a gene: 9. This CDR3 is 15 amino acids long. CDR1 is MNHEY, CDR2 SVGAGI, per germline. CDR3 protein: CASSSLRGRGETQYF. The CDR3 DNA is TGTGCCAGCAGTTCACTCAGGGGGCGCGGGGAGACCCAGTACTTC.

This clonotype was observed many times. The chain links TRBV20-1 to TRBJ2-5; D perhaps matches TRBD1 (5 bases). The CDR3 is 15 residues long. Trimming pared 0 bases from V and 4 bases from J, leaving 15 bases between. CDR1 DFQATT and CDR2 SNEGSKA come from the germline V gene (reference sequence). The CDR3 nucleotides read TGCAGTGCTAGAGATCGCAAGGACACCGGAGAGACCCAGTACTTC. It yields the protein CSARDRKDTGETQYF.

The J gene is TRBJ1-6, the V gene TRBV7-3; D possibly corresponds to TRBD1 (5 bases). Trimming cost V 6 bases and J 9 bases, with 12 bases left between them. This CDR3 is 13 amino acids long. Per germline, CDR1 SGHTA and CDR2 FQGTGA. The CDR3, as DNA: TGTGCCAGCAGTGATTGGGGGAGTTCACCCCTCCACTTT. Encoded protein: CASSDWGSSPLHF.

Written as DNA, the CDR3 is TGTGCCAGCAGTTTTCGGACAGGCAATCAGCCCCAGCATTTT. Translated: CASSFRTGNQPQHF. The V gene is TRBV6-5, the J gene TRBJ1-5, with a tentative D call TRBD1 (6 bases). The V gene lost 4 bases and the J gene lost 2 bases, with 9 bases spanning the gap. Germline assignment: CDR1 MNHEY and CDR2 SVGAGI. CDR3 length equals 14 residues.

This clonotype was observed many times. V is TRBV6-5 and J is TRBJ2-7; tentatively, D is TRBD1 (6 bases). This CDR3 region has 14 residues. The V gene's germline CDR1 is MNHEY and CDR2 SVGAGI. Trimming stripped 6 bases from V and 0 bases from J, with 12 bases between. The DNA for the CDR3 is TGTGCCAGCAGGATGACAGGCGCCTCCTACGAGCAGTACTTC. Encoded protein: CASRMTGASYEQYF.

The V call is TRBV10-3, the J call TRBJ1-4; 7 positions match TRBD1. Trimming removed 4 bases from V and 4 bases from J; junction bases left unmatched: 3. Germline CDR1 is ENHRY and CDR2 is SYGVKD. The CDR3 totals 14 residues. In nucleotides, the CDR3 is TGTGCCATCAGTGGACAGGGACTTAATGAAAAACTGTTTTTT. Amino acids: CAISGQGLNEKLFF.

The sample holds a few counts of this clonotype. The J gene is TRBJ1-2, the V gene TRBV6-5; 11 nucleotides agree with TRBD1. The CDR3 contains 16 residues. The V and J ends lost 4 bases and 7 bases, in that order; junction bases with no gene match: 11. The V gene's germline CDR1 is MNHEY and CDR2 SVGAGI. The CDR3: CASSSLAGQGASGYTF. The CDR3 DNA reads TGTGCCAGCAGTTCCCTCGCCGGACAGGGGGCTAGTGGCTACACCTTC.

The table lists this clonotype with a few counts. V gene TRBV2 combines with J gene TRBJ1-2; D is unresolved. Trimming stripped 5 bases from V and 4 bases from J, with 11 bases between. The CDR3 has 13 amino acids. CDR1 is SNHLY and CDR2 is FYNNEI in the germline V gene. The DNA of the CDR3 is TGTGCCAGCAGTTCTCGGGAGGGCTATGGCTACACCTTC. As protein: CASSSREGYGYTF.

The chain is built from TRBV20-1 and TRBJ2-2; D possibly matches TRBD1 or TRBD2 (6 bases each). Trimming left V 8 bases short and J 7 bases short, with 14 bases between. Per germline, CDR1 DFQATT and CDR2 SNEGSKA (reference sequence). The CDR3 length is 12 residues. The CDR3: CSLGRGLGELFF. The CDR3 nucleotides are TGCAGTTTGGGCAGGGGACTCGGGGAGCTGTTTTTT.

This clonotype was detected many times. CDR3 region: CASSLALTGERPQHF. For the CDR3, the DNA is TGTGCCAGCAGCTTAGCGCTGACAGGGGAGCGCCCCCAGCATTTT. The chain links TRBV7-8 to TRBJ1-5, with 8 bases aligning to TRBD1. The V segment lost 0 bases and the J segment 10 bases; nucleotides outside the gene matches: 8. Germline CDR1 reads SGHVS; CDR2 reads FQNEAQ. The CDR3 consists of 15 residues.

In this sample, this clonotype turned up a few times. This rearrangement joins TRBV2 to TRBJ1-2; D might be TRBD1 (5 bases). The CDR3 is 17 amino acids. Germline CDR1 reads SNHLY; CDR2 reads FYNNEI. V lost 0 bases, J lost 7 bases, and 21 bases lay in between. CDR3 region: CASSEARTKGGPLGYTF. In DNA form, the CDR3 reads TGTGCCAGCAGTGAAGCAAGGACAAAGGGAGGCCCACTTGGCTACACCTTC.